The 9 T cell receptor beta chains reported below all come from one sample, sequenced in a study of OX40 agonist ivuxolimab in advanced cancers. Libraries were made using the immunoSEQ multiplex PCR assay. The clones in this table, taken by TCRdb from immuneACCESS, are in-frame only. Not every clone is retained; where verified, under half of the shortfall comes from an unresolved V gene, and the cause of the rest is unknown. The sample table shows 40,000 to 45,000 clones, and 88% are seen once. Roughly 14% of the sample is held by the ten biggest clonotypes. Sequencing was performed on CD4+ or CD8+ T cells sorted from blood, taken in a trial of the OX40 agonist ivuxolimab. Receptors were obtained from an adult with an advanced solid tumor such as melanoma, head and neck, liver or kidney cancer.

The rearrangement uses TRBV29-1 and TRBJ2-7; the D is unclear. V gave up 6 bases and J gave up 5 bases, with 8 bases separating them. Germline CDR1 and CDR2: SQVTM and ANQGSEA. The CDR3 is made up of 10 amino acids. CDR3 nucleotides: TGCAGCGTGCAGGATCACGAGCAGTACTTC. This sequence encodes CSVQDHEQYF.

This clone was recorded only once. The V gene is TRBV4-2, the J gene TRBJ2-7; weak D call: TRBD1 (6 bases). Germline lookup yields CDR1 LGHNA and CDR2 YNFKEQ. The V end was cut by 1 base, the J end by 2 bases, with 9 bases between. CDR3 length equals 14 residues. The CDR3 is CASSQGQGTYEQYF. For the CDR3, the DNA is TGTGCCAGCAGCCAAGGGCAGGGGACCTACGAGCAGTACTTC.

The gene calls are TRBV7-3 and TRBJ2-3, with D unclear. The V gene lost 3 bases and the J gene lost 5 bases, with 6 bases spanning the gap. Germline CDR1 is SGHTA and CDR2 is FQGTGA. The CDR3 extends over 12 amino acids. CDR3 loop: CASSFKGDTQYF. CDR3 sequence (DNA): TGTGCCAGCAGCTTCAAGGGAGATACGCAGTATTTT.

The genes are TRBV5-1 and TRBJ1-5, with D tentatively TRBD1 (5 bases). The CDR3 runs to 15 residues. Germline V gene sequence: CDR1 SGHRS, CDR2 YFSETQ. V was clipped by 5 bases and J by 0 bases, with 12 bases between them. The CDR3 loop reads CASRPDSASNQPQHF. The CDR3 coding sequence is TGCGCCAGCAGACCCGACAGTGCTAGCAATCAGCCCCAGCATTTT.

The chain is built from TRBV7-6 and TRBJ2-1; possible D gene TRBD2, 6 bases. The germline V gene encodes CDR1 SGHVS and CDR2 FNYEAQ. This CDR3 region has 15 residues. V shed 2 bases and J shed 5 bases, with 13 bases lying between them. DNA for the CDR3: TGTGCCAGCAGCTTATGGAGCGGCGGGAACAATGAGCAGTTCTTC. Amino acids: CASSLWSGGNNEQFF.

The rearrangement uses TRBV30 and TRBJ2-5; tentatively, D is TRBD2 (5 bases). Trimming pared 5 bases from V and 1 base from J, leaving 11 bases between. Germline V gives CDR1 GTSNPN, CDR2 SVGIG (reference sequence). CDR3 size: 13 residues. CDR3 protein: CAWSGLFQETQYF. Written as DNA, the CDR3 is TGTGCCTGGTCGGGGTTGTTCCAAGAGACCCAGTACTTC.

This chain joins TRBV6-4 and TRBJ2-1, with D unresolved. Germline loops: CDR1 MRHNA, CDR2 SNTAGT. Trimming removed 1 base at V and 5 bases at J, with 6 bases between. The CDR3 is 13 amino acids. The CDR3 coding sequence is TGTGCCAGCAGTGACTTCAAACACAATGAGCAGTTCTTC. Translated, it gives CASSDFKHNEQFF.

V and J are TRBV6-6 and TRBJ2-7, with 11 bases fitting TRBD2. The CDR3 length is 15 residues. Trimming at V came to 6 bases and at J to 3 bases, leaving 7 bases not matched to a gene. The germline V gene encodes CDR1 MNHNY and CDR2 SVGAGI (reference sequence). The CDR3 protein is CASRSTGTSGYEQYF. CDR3 DNA: TGTGCCAGCAGGTCTACCGGGACTAGCGGCTACGAGCAGTACTTC.

This chain links TRBV7-2 with TRBJ1-1; tentative D call: TRBD1 (6 bases). V lost 3 bases and J 2 bases, leaving 7 bases between the germline ends. Germline CDR1 reads SGHTA; CDR2 reads FQGNSA. The CDR3 covers 13 residues. The chain's CDR3 is CASSLDRNTEAFF. In DNA, the CDR3 is TGTGCCAGCAGCTTGGACAGAAACACTGAAGCTTTCTTT.